The T cell receptor beta chain under discussion was sequenced for a study of blood T cell repertoires in COVID-19 (dated by TCRdb to the early 2020s). General notes on the study: Samples from collaborators originated in the United States, Italy and Spain and spanned both the acute and convalescent phases of COVID-19. The prospective study material was composed of cDNA or gDNA derived from T cells, B-cell-depleted T cells, or PBMCs. The dataset comprised deeply sampled blood TCRbeta repertoires from subjects exposed to, actively infected with, or recovered from COVID-19. The repertoires were made available in a free public database intended to serve as a resource for research on the immune response to SARS-CoV-2. Samples were obtained from the ongoing ImmuneRACE study (first 160 participants) and from 1,254 subjects provided by 6 global collaborators. A de-identified subject ID, COVID-19 status, age in years and sex were almost always included in the sample metadata. Where HLA class I and class II types were available, the types were taken from metadata supplied by the sample provider, not from assay-based typing. Broader findings and caveats from the paper: Clinical and demographic metadata were provided uncurated, with the amount varying by source and participant.

Each collaborating institution followed its own protocols to collect whole blood in K2EDTA tubes. For TCRbeta analysis, collaborators shipped samples in one of three forms: frozen whole blood, isolated PBMCs, or DNA extracted from either of those sample types. TCRbeta CDR3 regions were amplified from genomic DNA using the immunoSEQ Assay, a bias-controlled multiplex PCR. As for the authors' bioinformatics: The number of nucleated cells in each sample was estimated from the amplification of reference gene primers within the assay. To quantify the absolute abundance of each unique TCRbeta CDR3 rearrangement, sequence reads were collapsed and filtered. For each sample, productive Simpson clonality was calculated by taking the square root of Simpson's diversity index across productive rearrangements. TCRdb retrieved this table from immuneACCESS and kept in-frame rearrangements only. Not all clones are present; in checked studies, unresolved V genes account for under half, and no reason is known for the remainder. V, J and clone size are taken as reported in that table, and D and trimming were inferred from the DNA itself. Present in this sample are 150,000 to 200,000 clones, around three quarters of which were seen just once. The ten most abundant clones make up 8.1% of the sample.

On this clone itself: Its target antigen remains unknown. No clone much larger than this one lies a single base away; base qualities are absent.

The CDR3, from cysteine to phenylalanine, totals 14 residues. The only DNA kept is the CDR3, 42 bases in frame from the first base. CDR1 SGDLS and CDR2 YYNGEE were looked up in the germline V gene. V sheds 3 bases and J sheds 8 bases, leaving 17 bases between their ends. In this chain, TRBV9 is recombined with TRBJ1-2, with no D gene named confidently. Specimen: peripheral blood. The sequence derives from a man in his sixties with acute or convalescent COVID-19. The CDR3 corresponds to CASSAPSGDEGYTF. The nucleotide sequence reads TGTGCCAGCAGCGCGCCCAGTGGAGACGAGGGCTACACCTTC.